This T cell receptor beta chain was sequenced during a study of T cells in Graves' hyperthyroidism and ophthalmopathy. In its sample, this clonotype was seen a few times. Its antigen is still unknown. Diagnostic decisions used clinical symptoms, serum thyroxine and TRAb, thyroid ultrasound and orbital computed tomography. The CDR3 regions of TCR beta were amplified from RNA transcripts. The primer set for the first-round RT-PCR of the TCR CDR3 was HTBI. TCRdb ran MiXCR on the multiplex PCR reads and lists one entry per CDR3 protein. The table has 730,000 or so distinct CDR3 sequences, roughly a sixth seen once. Points from the study as a whole: Also found in blood were most expanded thyroid clonotypes above 0.001. Progression to ophthalmopathy was predicted a median of about six months early.

Sequences were obtained from blood. The source is a woman aged 45-60 years with Graves' hyperthyroidism that later progressed to Graves' ophthalmopathy.

CDR3 in DNA: TGTGCCATCACCCCTTATTCAAGCGGCACAGATACGCAGTATTTT. Translation gives CAITPYSSGTDTQYF. The chain recombines TRBV10-3 with TRBJ2-3; D gene ambiguous. V lost 7 bases and J lost 1, with 15 bases in between. Germline V gene data show CDR1 as ENHRY and CDR2 as SYGVKD. This CDR3 contains 15 residues.